The source of this T cell receptor (beta chain) is a study of type 1 and type 2 diabetes patients. Only a few counts were recorded for this clonotype. Amplification started from genomic DNA. Amplification of the beta chain CDR3 used 30 forward and 13 reverse multiplex primers. TCRdb ran MiXCR on the multiplex PCR reads and lists one entry per CDR3 protein. Of about 290,000 distinct CDR3 sequences detected, approximately 45% appear once; the ten largest clones hold around 13%. The CDR3 spans 15 residues. Germline values: CDR1 SGHVS, CDR2 FQNEAQ. Trimming pared 4 bases from V and 8 bases from J, leaving 17 bases between.

The TCR sequence derives from a man younger than 30 with type 2 diabetes. Input material: peripheral blood mononuclear cells (PBMCs). The chain uses TRBV7-8 and TRBJ1-4; D call uncertain. The CDR3 protein is CASSSRVGGGEKLFF. The CDR3 region has the DNA TGTGCCAGCAGCTCCCGGGTGGGTGGCGGGGAAAAACTGTTTTTT. The full variable domain, in which reference TRBV7-8 and TRBJ1-4 provide the parts outside the CDR3, is GAGVSQSPRYKVAKRGQDVALRCDPISGHVSLFWYQQALGQGPEFLTYFQNEAQLDKSGLPSDRFFAERPEGSVSTLKIQRTQQEDSAVYLCASSSRVGGGEKLFFGSGTQLSVL.